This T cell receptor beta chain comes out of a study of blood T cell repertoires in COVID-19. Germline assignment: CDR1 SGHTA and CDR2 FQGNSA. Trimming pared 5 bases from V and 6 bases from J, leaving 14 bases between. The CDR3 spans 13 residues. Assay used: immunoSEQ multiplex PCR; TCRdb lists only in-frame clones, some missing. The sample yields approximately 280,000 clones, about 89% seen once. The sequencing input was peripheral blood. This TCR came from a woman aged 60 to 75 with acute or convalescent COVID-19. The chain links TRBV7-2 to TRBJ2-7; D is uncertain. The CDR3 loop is CASSPGRTREQYF. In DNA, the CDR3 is TGTGCCAGCAGCCCAGGCCGCACGCGCGAGCAGTACTTC.